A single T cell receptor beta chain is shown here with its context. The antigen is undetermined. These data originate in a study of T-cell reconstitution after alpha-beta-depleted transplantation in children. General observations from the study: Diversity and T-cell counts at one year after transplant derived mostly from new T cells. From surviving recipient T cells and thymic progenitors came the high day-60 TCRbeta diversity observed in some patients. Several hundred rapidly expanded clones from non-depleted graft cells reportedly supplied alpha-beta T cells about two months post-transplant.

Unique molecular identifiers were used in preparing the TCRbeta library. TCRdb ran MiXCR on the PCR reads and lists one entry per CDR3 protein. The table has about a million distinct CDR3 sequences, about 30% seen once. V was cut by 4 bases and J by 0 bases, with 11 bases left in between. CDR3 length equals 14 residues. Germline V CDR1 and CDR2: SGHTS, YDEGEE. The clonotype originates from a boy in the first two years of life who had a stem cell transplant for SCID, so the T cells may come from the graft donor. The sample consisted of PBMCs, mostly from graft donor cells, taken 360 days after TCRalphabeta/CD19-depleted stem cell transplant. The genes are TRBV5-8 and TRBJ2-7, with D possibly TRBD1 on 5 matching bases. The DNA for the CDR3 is TGTGCCAGCAGCAAAGGGGCCAGCTCCTACGAGCAGTACTTC. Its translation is CASSKGASSYEQYF. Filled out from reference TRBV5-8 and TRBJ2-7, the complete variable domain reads EAGVTQSPTHLIKTRGQQATLRCSPISGHTSVYWYQQALGLGLQFLLWYDEGEERNRGNFPPRFSGRQFPNYSSELNVNALELEDSALYLCASSKGASSYEQYFGPGTRLTVT.